This entry features one T cell receptor (beta chain) sequence. The CDR3 runs to 13 residues. Trimming took 3 bases from V and 4 from J, leaving 9 bases between them. CDR1 is LNHDA and CDR2 is SQIVND in the germline V gene (reference sequence). This sample stems from a study of T cell changes during pregnancy in multiple sclerosis. Assay used: immunoSEQ multiplex PCR; TCRdb lists only in-frame clones, some missing. The sample contains 38,000 or so clones, approximately 94% of which appear only once. The sample was CD4+ T cells from peripheral blood mononuclear cells, taken in the second trimester of pregnancy. The receptor was isolated from a female donor with multiple sclerosis, enrolled in a pregnancy study. The rearrangement uses TRBV19 and TRBJ1-2, with D uncertain. CDR3 sequence (DNA): TGTGCCAGTAGTATTGAACTTTTCTATGGCTACACCTTC. Translating gives CASSIELFYGYTF.